The 18 T cell receptor delta chains listed next were all sequenced from one sample in a study of gamma-delta T cells after stem cell transplantation (TCRdb year 2016). The receptor library was made with RT-PCR. These reads were obtained on an Illumina MiSeq. TCRdb processed the public reads again with the CATT caller, after which rows with matching DNA were combined. Across this sample there are approximately 1,200 delta-chain clones, with roughly 2.9% seen only once. The top ten constitute about 32% of the sample. The sample consisted of gamma-delta T cells. The receptor set was obtained from a human donor. It is not recorded whose cells these are; they may come from a transplant donor.

A remark on this clone: The amino acid sequence in TCRdb belongs to a much larger clone and departs from this DNA's translation at residue 13, likely a sequencing read error; the sequence shown is translated from the DNA. The chain couples TRDV2 to TRDJ1, with TRDD3 matching over 10 bases. Germline CDR1 reads GEAIGNYY; CDR2 reads EKD. Unmatched junction bases numbered 22, after V lost 0 bases and J lost 4 bases. The CDR3 totals 21 residues. The CDR3 DNA sequence: TGTGCCTGTGACACCGTTGGGGGAGGCTGGGGGATAGGGTCGGAGAACGATAAACTCATCTTT. It yields the protein CACDTVGGGWGIGSENDKLIF.

The chain employs TRDV2 and TRDJ1; 11 bases agree with TRDD3. The length of the CDR3 is 17 residues. Germline assignment: CDR1 GEAIGNYY and CDR2 EKD. V shed 0 bases, J shed 6 bases, and the junction held 11 bases outside the gene matches. CDR3 coding DNA: TGTGCCTGTGACACCCTGGGAAGTGGGGGATACGCTCATAAACTCATCTTT. As protein: CACDTLGSGGYAHKLIF.

Points on this clone: A far larger clone differs by one base, so this is likely a read error. Other nucleotide sequences from this sample produce the same CDR3. The rearrangement joins TRDV2 to TRDJ3; 8 bases map to TRDD3. From germline, CDR1 is GEAIGNYY and CDR2 EKD. CDR3 length: 19 amino acids. CDR3 sequence (DNA): TGTGCCTGTGACACCGTCTGGGGGAGTCTTTCCTGGGACACTCGACAGATGTTTTTC. It encodes CACDTVWGSLSWDTRQMFF.

This clone was seen a handful of times. The TCRdb protein comes from a much larger clone and disagrees with this DNA's translation at residue 13, likely due to a read error; the protein given here is derived from the DNA. The genes are TRDV2 and TRDJ1; 13 nucleotides line up with TRDD3. The germline CDR1 and CDR2 sequences are GEAIGNYY and EKD. The CDR3 consists of 17 residues. Written as DNA, the CDR3 is TGTGCCTGTGACACCCTACTGGGGGATACGGACACCAATAAACTCATCTTT. This sequence encodes CACDTLLGDTDTNKLIF.

At least ten counts were recorded for this clone. Only one base separates this from a far larger clonotype, so it likely reflects a read error. The CDR3 DNA follows: TGTGCCTATGATAGTCTCCAACGTACTGGGGCCTCCGAAGGGGCACAACTCTTCTTT. Its protein is CAYDSLQRTGASEGAQLFF. J is TRDJ2 and V is TRDV2; 7 bases agree with TRDD3. CDR1 GEAIGNYY and CDR2 EKD come from the germline V gene. This CDR3 has 19 amino acids. J lost 8 bases, V lost 8 bases, and 28 bases had no gene match.

Comment on this clone: It differs at one base from a far larger clone, so likely a read error. Other DNA sequences in this specimen translate into the identical CDR3. V gene TRDV2 combines with J gene TRDJ3; TRDD3 agrees at 11 bases. CDR1 and CDR2 (germline): GEAIGNYY, EKD. This CDR3 has 19 amino acids. The CDR3 sequence is CACDTAGGYPDWDTRQMFF. CDR3 in DNA: TGTGCCTGTGACACCGCTGGGGGATACCCGGACTGGGACACCCGGCAGATGTTTTTC.

This clone occurred a few times. The protein held in TCRdb is that of a much larger clone and does not match this DNA's translation at residue 15, likely because of a read error; the protein shown is translated from the DNA. V is TRDV2 and J is TRDJ1; TRDD3 aligns across 12 bases. Germline CDR1 reads GEAIGNYY; CDR2 reads EKD. The CDR3 covers 21 residues. The V and J ends lost 0 bases and 4 bases, in that order; junction bases with no gene match: 20. The CDR3 DNA follows: TGTGCCTGTGACACCGTTGGGGGAGGCTGGGGGATACGGTCGGGGAACGATAAACTCATCTTT. Protein product: CACDTVGGGWGIRSGNDKLIF.

Concerning this clone: The TCRdb record carries a much larger clone's protein, which differs from this DNA's translation at residue 5; a read error is the likely cause, and the protein listed here is the DNA translation. The chain joins TRDV2 to TRDJ1, with 13 positions matching TRDD3. The junction had 5 bases not matched to a gene; V was cut back by 1 base and J by 1 base. CDR1 and CDR2 from the germline V gene are GEAIGNYY and EKD. CDR3 length: 17 amino acids. The CDR3 DNA reads TGTGCCTGTGACACTTTACTGGGGGATACGACCACCGATAAACTCATCTTT. The encoded protein is CACDTLLGDTTTDKLIF.

This clone was counted a few times. TCRdb's entry gives the protein of a much larger clone, which mismatches this DNA's translation at residue 14, likely from a read error; the protein reported here is translated from the DNA. The chain joins TRDV2 to TRDJ3, with a tentative D call TRDD3 (6 bases). Germline CDR1 reads GEAIGNYY; CDR2 reads EKD. This CDR3 spans 19 amino acids. CDR3 in DNA: TGTGCCTGTGACACCATGGGGGGACCTAGCTCCTGGGACATCCGACAGATGTTTTTC. Encoded protein: CACDTMGGPSSWDIRQMFF.

The table lists this clone with a few counts. A far larger clone lies a single base away; this is likely a read error. The sample carries other DNA sequences with the same CDR3. This chain links TRDV2 with TRDJ2; D gene uncertain. Trimming removed 0 bases at V and 5 bases at J, with 12 bases between. Per the germline V gene, CDR1 is GEAIGNYY and CDR2 is EKD. The CDR3 consists of 15 residues. DNA for the CDR3: TGTGCCTGTGACACCTTGGATGCGGGAACAGCACAACTCTTCTTT. It yields the protein CACDTLDAGTAQLFF.

This clone was found a few times. A far bigger clonotype differs at one base, so this is likely a read error. Different DNA sequences within this sample yield the same CDR3. DNA of the CDR3: TGCGCCTGTGACACCCTAGAGGGTACTGGGGGATACAACACCGATAAACTCATCTTT. Protein sequence: CACDTLEGTGGYNTDKLIF. The rearrangement joins TRDV2 to TRDJ1; TRDD3 matches at 12 bases. The CDR3 is made up of 19 amino acids. The V gene's germline CDR1 is GEAIGNYY and CDR2 EKD.

A note on this clone: A read error is likely here: a far larger clone is one base away. J is TRDJ2 and V is TRDV2, with 7 bases fitting TRDD3. Germline CDR1 reads GEAIGNYY; CDR2 reads EKD. V shed 2 bases, J shed 4 bases, and the junction held 9 bases outside the gene matches. The CDR3 is 16 amino acids. The CDR3 DNA follows: TGTGCCTGTGACAGTCTTGGGGATAAGAAGACAGCACAACTCTTCTTT. Translation: CACDSLGDKKTAQLFF.

This clone came up a few times. With only one base between it and a far larger clone, this is likely a read error. The same CDR3 is also encoded by other DNA sequences in this sample. The rearrangement uses TRDV2 and TRDJ1; TRDD3 aligns across 9 bases. CDR3 length: 17 amino acids. V was clipped by 3 bases and J by 0 bases; unmatched bases: 10. Germline V gene data show CDR1 as GEAIGNYY and CDR2 as EKD. The CDR3 DNA reads as TGTGCCTGTGACGGGGTACTGGGGGACCCGAACACCGATAAACTCATCTTT. Translated: CACDGVLGDPNTDKLIF.

This clone occurred a few times. This DNA's translation and the protein TCRdb lists, from a much larger clone, do not match at residue 6, likely due to a read error; the protein shown is translated from the DNA. V usage is TRDV2 and J usage is TRDJ1; 11 nucleotides line up with TRDD3. Losses at the gene ends were 3 bases for V and 0 bases for J; bases not matched to a gene: 17. The CDR3 has 20 residues. The V gene's germline CDR1 is GEAIGNYY and CDR2 EKD. This CDR3 reads CACDLVGDTQEERYTDKLIF. The CDR3 DNA reads as TGTGCCTGTGACCTCGTGGGGGATACGCAGGAGGAAAGGTACACCGATAAACTCATCTTT.

In the case of this clone: This DNA's translation and the protein TCRdb lists, from a much larger clone, do not match at residue 4, likely due to a read error; the protein shown is translated from the DNA. The chain is built from TRDV2 and TRDJ2; D unresolved. This CDR3 is built from 15 residues. Germline V gene lookup returns CDR1 GEAIGNYY and CDR2 EKD. The CDR3 DNA is TGTGCCTGTGGCACCTTGGATGCGGGGACAGCACAACTCTTCTTT. It is translated as CACGTLDAGTAQLFF.

This clone showed up just a few times. A far larger clone differs by one base, so this is likely a read error. This chain uses TRDV2 with TRDJ1; D remains ambiguous. Germline V gene lookup returns CDR1 GEAIGNYY and CDR2 EKD. V dropped 1 base and J dropped 4 bases, with 12 bases sitting between them. The CDR3 totals 14 residues. Written as DNA, the CDR3 is TGTGCCTGTGACACGACGGGGTCCCTCGATAAACTCATCTTT. It encodes CACDTTGSLDKLIF.

Remarks on this clone: The amino acid sequence in TCRdb belongs to a much larger clone and departs from this DNA's translation at residue 10, likely a sequencing read error; the sequence shown is translated from the DNA. V is TRDV2 and J is TRDJ1, with 8 bases identical to TRDD3. CDR1 GEAIGNYY and CDR2 EKD come from the germline V gene. The CDR3 is 20 amino acids. V was pared by 3 bases and J by 1 base, with 21 bases of the junction left unmatched. The CDR3 DNA reads as TGTGCCTGTGACCCCGTCGGGCCTGGATTCTGGGGGACCGTCACCGATAAACTCATCTTT. Protein: CACDPVGPGFWGTVTDKLIF.

This clone showed up just a few times. Given a far larger clone just one base away, this is likely a sequencing read error. Distinct nucleotide sequences in the sample also encode this CDR3. The chain is built from TRDV2 and TRDJ1, with TRDD3 identical over 7 bases. The CDR3 has 14 amino acids. The V gene end was trimmed by 0 bases and the J gene end by 4 bases; junction bases not matched to a gene: 4. The germline V gene has CDR1 GEAIGNYY and CDR2 EKD. The CDR3 DNA reads as TGTGCCTGTGACACCGTAGGATACGGCGATAAACTCATCTTT. This sequence encodes CACDTVGYGDKLIF.